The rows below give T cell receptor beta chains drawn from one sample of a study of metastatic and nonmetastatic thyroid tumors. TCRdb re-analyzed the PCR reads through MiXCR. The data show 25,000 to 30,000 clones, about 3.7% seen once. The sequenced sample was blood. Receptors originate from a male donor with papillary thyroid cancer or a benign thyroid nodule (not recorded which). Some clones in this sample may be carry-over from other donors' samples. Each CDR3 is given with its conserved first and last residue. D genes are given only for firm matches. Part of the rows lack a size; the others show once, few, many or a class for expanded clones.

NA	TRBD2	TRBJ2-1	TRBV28	TGTGCCAGCAGCTTGACCGGGACTAGCGGGAGTGGCAATGAGCAGTTCTTC	CASSLTGTSGSGNEQFF
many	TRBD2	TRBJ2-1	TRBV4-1	TGCGCCAGCAGCCAAGTCATCGCTAGCGGGAGTAATGAGCAGTTCTTC	CASSQVIASGSNEQFF
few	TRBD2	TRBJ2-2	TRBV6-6	TGTACCAGCAGTTACTCCCCCAGCGGGGGGATAGACGGGGAGCTGTTTTTT	CTSSYSPSGGIDGELFF
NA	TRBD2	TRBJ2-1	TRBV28	TGTGCCAGCATCATAGCGGGAGGGTCTGACAATGAGCAGTTCTTC	CASIIAGGSDNEQFF
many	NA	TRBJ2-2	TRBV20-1	TGCAGTGCCGGGGGCGGACAGAGGCTTGGGGAGCTGTTTTTT	CSAGGGQRLGELFF
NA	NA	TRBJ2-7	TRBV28	TGTGCCAGCAGTTTAATCGCAGCCTCTCCCCGGGTCGAGCAGTACTTC	CASSLIAASPRVEQYF
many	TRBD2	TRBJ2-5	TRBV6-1	TGTGCCAGCAGTTCTTGGGACTCGGGGGGAGGAACCCAGTACTTC	CASSSWDSGGGTQYF
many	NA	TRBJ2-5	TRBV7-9	TGTGCCAGCAGCTCTGACCAAGAGACCCAGTACTTC	CASSSDQETQYF
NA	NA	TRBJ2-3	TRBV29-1	TGCAGCGCCAGACGAGGGGACTCCACAGATACGCAGTATTTT	CSARRGDSTDTQYF
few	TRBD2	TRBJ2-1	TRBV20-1	TGCAGTGCTAGATATGGTTGGGGTGCTAGCGGGAGAATCGACAATGAGCATTTCTTC	CSARYGWGASGRIDNEHFF
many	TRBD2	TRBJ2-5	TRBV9	TGTGCCAGCGGACTAGCGGGAGTGGAGACCCAGTACTTC	CASGLAGVETQYF
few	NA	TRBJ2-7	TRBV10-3	TGTGCCATTGGCCCGCCGGGATCCTACGAGCAGTACTTC	CAIGPPGSYEQYF
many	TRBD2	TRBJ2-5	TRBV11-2	TGTGCCAGCAGCCCAATTAGCGGGAAGGAGACCCAGTACTTC	CASSPISGKETQYF
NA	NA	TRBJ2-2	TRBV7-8	TGTGCCAGCAGCTTGCGGGACTACACCGGGGAGCTGTTTTTT	CASSLRDYTGELFF
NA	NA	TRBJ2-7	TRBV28	TGTGCCAGCAGTTTAACGGGGAGCTACGAGCAGTACTTC	CASSLTGSYEQYF
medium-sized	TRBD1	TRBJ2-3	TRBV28	TGTGCCAGCAGTGGGACAGGGAACACAGATACGCAGTATTTT	CASSGTGNTDTQYF
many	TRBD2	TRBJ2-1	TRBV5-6	TGTGCCAGCAGCTTGGCCTCGGGGGGCAATGAGCAGTTCTTC	CASSLASGGNEQFF
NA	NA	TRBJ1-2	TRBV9	TGTGCCAGCAGCGTATCTGGCAGGTGGTCTTATGGCTACACCTTC	CASSVSGRWSYGYTF
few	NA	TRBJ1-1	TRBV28	TGTGCCAGCAGAGTGTGGAGTACTGAAGCTTTCTTT	CASRVWSTEAFF
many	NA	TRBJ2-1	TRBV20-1	TGCAGTGCTAGGGAGGGACTCCCTTACAATGAGCAGTTCTTC	CSAREGLPYNEQFF
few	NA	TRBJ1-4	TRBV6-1	TGTGCCAGCTCCTTATTATTTGCAACTAATGAAAAACTGTTTTTT	CASSLLFATNEKLFF
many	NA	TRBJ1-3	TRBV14	TGTGCCAGCAGCCAAGCGTTTATCGGAAACACCATATATTTT	CASSQAFIGNTIYF
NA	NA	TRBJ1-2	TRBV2	TGTGCCAGCAGTGGGGGTACGGACTATGGCTACACCTTC	CASSGGTDYGYTF
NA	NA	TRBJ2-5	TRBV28	TGTGCCAGCAGTTCTCTTCTGGGGGGCGGAGAGACCCAGTACTTC	CASSSLLGGGETQYF
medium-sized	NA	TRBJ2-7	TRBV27	TGTGCCAGCAGTTGGAAAGGGGACGGCTACGAGCAGTACTTC	CASSWKGDGYEQYF
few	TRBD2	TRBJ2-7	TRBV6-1	TGTGCCAGCCAACAAGCGGGAGAGACCTACGAGCAGTACTTC	CASQQAGETYEQYF
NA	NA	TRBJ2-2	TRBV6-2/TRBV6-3	TGTGCCAGCAGGATCGAGGTGGGGGGCGGGGAGCTGTTTTTT	CASRIEVGGGELFF
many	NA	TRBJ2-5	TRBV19	TGTGCCAGTAGTAGGGCCGAGGGGTCGGAGACCCAGTACTTC	CASSRAEGSETQYF
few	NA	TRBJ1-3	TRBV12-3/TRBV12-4	TGTGCCAGCAGTTTATCAGGGCTCCTTAACACCATATATTTT	CASSLSGLLNTIYF
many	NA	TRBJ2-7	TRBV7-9	TGTGCCAGCAGCCTCCGGGACTTGGGGCCCTACGAGCAGTACTTC	CASSLRDLGPYEQYF
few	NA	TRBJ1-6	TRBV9	TGTGCCAGCAGCGTATATGGGAGGATTACTTCACCCCTCCACTTT	CASSVYGRITSPLHF
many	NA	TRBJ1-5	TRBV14	TGTGCCAGCAGCCAAGGGACCGTGCAGCCCCAGCATTTT	CASSQGTVQPQHF
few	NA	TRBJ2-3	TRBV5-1	TGCGCCAGCACCCTCTCGGGGCGGGATACGCAGTATTTT	CASTLSGRDTQYF
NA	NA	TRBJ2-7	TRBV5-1	TGCGCCAGCAGCTTGGGGGGTAGCGCGACCTACGAGCAGTACTTC	CASSLGGSATYEQYF
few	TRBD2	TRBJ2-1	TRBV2	TGTGCCAGCAGCCCCTCGTTGGGGCTAGCGGTTGAGCAGTTCTTC	CASSPSLGLAVEQFF
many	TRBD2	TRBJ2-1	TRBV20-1	TGCAGTGCTAGGGTCCATAGCGGGAGCTCCTACAATGAGCAGTTCTTC	CSARVHSGSSYNEQFF
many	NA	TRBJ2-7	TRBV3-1	TGTGCCAGCAGCCACTCCTACGAGCAGTACTTC	CASSHSYEQYF
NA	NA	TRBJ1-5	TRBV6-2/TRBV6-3	TGTGCCGGCAGTGCGGTGGGGGACACATATCAGCCCCAGCATTTT	CAGSAVGDTYQPQHF
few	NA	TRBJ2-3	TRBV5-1	TGCGCCAGCAGCTTGGGGGGCACAGATACGCAGTATTTT	CASSLGGTDTQYF
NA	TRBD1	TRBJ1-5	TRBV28	TGTGCCAGCAGTTTGCGACAGGGAGATTATCAGCCCCAGCATTTT	CASSLRQGDYQPQHF
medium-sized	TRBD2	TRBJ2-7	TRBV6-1	TGTGCCAGCAGGCCACTAGCGGGAGACCCCTACGAGCAGTACTTC	CASRPLAGDPYEQYF
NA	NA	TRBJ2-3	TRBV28	TGTGCCAGCTCGCACGGGCGGGGAACAGATACGCAGTATTTT	CASSHGRGTDTQYF
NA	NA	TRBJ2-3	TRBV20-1	TGCAGTGCTAGAGATCATAGCGGAGGGGATCCTTGGTCAGATACGCAGTATTTT	CSARDHSGGDPWSDTQYF
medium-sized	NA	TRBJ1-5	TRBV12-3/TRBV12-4	TGTGCCAGCAGTTTGGGGGGCGGCGGAAGGTCCCAGCATTTT	CASSLGGGGRSQHF
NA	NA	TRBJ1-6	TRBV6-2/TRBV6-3	TGTGCCGCCGAAACCGGGACTATTAGTTCACACCTACACTTT	CAAETGTISSHLHF
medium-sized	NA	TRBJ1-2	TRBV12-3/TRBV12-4	TGTGCCAGCAGCCTTTTCCCAGATGGCTACACCTTC	CASSLFPDGYTF
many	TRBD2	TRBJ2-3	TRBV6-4	TGTGCCAGCAGTGGGACTAGCGGGACAGATACGCAGTATTTT	CASSGTSGTDTQYF
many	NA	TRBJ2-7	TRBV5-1	TGCGCCAGCAGCTTTATGGGGAACGAGCAGTACTTC	CASSFMGNEQYF
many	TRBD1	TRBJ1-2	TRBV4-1	TGCGCCAGCAGCCAAGGGGGACAGGGCGAATCCTATGGCTACACCTTC	CASSQGGQGESYGYTF
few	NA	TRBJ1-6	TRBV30	TGTGCCTGGAGTACGGGAATTAATTCACCCCTCCACTTT	CAWSTGINSPLHF
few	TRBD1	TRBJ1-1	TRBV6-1	TGTGCCAGCCTGACAGGGGTCAACACTGAAGCTTTCTTT	CASLTGVNTEAFF
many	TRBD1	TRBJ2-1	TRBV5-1	TGCGCCAGCAGCCCCGGGACAGCCAATGAGCAGTTCTTC	CASSPGTANEQFF
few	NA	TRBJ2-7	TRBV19	TGTGCCAGTAGTATGGACATCTCCTACGAGCAGTACTTC	CASSMDISYEQYF